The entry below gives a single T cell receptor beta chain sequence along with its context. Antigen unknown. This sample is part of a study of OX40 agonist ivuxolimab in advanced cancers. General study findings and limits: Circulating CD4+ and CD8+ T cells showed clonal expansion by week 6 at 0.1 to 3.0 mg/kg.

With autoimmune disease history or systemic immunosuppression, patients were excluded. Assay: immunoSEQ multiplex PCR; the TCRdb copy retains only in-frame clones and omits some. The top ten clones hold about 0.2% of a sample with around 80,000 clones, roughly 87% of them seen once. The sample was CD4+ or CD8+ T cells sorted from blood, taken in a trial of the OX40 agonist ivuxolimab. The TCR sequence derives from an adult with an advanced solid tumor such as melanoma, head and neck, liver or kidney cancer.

The CDR3 DNA reads as TGTGCCAGCAGTGAATCCCGCGGGGGTTACAATGAGCAGTTCTTC. As protein: CASSESRGGYNEQFF. The chain recombines TRBV25-1 with TRBJ2-1, with 7 bases lining up with TRBD2. The V gene's germline CDR1 is MGHDK and CDR2 SYGVNS. The CDR3 runs to 15 residues. The trim removed 1 base at V and 4 bases at J, leaving 4 bases unmatched.